This entry lists 24 T cell receptor beta chains sequenced from one sample in a study of blood T cell repertoires in COVID-19. Repertoires were generated with immunoSEQ multiplex PCR, while TCRdb's copy carries only in-frame clones and drops some. This repertoire shows 120,000 or so clones, about 85% found once; its top ten account for 1.9%. Sequenced input: peripheral blood. All receptors come from a man aged 65-85 years with acute or convalescent COVID-19.

This clone was observed once. The genes are TRBV5-1 and TRBJ2-1; perhaps TRBD1 as D (5 bases). The CDR3 totals 18 residues. Trimming removed 3 bases from V and 8 bases from J, with 27 bases in between. Germline CDR1 and CDR2: SGHRS and YFSETQ. CDR3 nucleotides: TGCGCCAGCAGCTCGCCGAGGACAACCTTAAACCCAACTCATGAGCAGTTCTTC. This sequence encodes CASSSPRTTLNPTHEQFF. The entire variable domain, with the rest obtained from reference TRBV5-1 and TRBJ2-1, is as follows: KAGVTQTPRYLIKTRGQQVTLSCSPISGHRSVSWYQQTPGQGLQFLFEYFSETQRNKGNFPGRFSGRQFSNSRSEMNVSTLELGDSALYLCASSSPRTTLNPTHEQFFGPGTRLTVL.

The rearrangement joins TRBV3-1 (or the pseudogene TRBV3-2) to TRBJ2-7; the D gene is possibly TRBD1 (6 bases). The V gene lost 5 bases and the J gene lost 0 bases, with 11 bases spanning the gap. The CDR3 contains 14 residues. Per germline, CDR1 LGHDT and CDR2 YNNKEL (reference sequence). CDR3 in amino acids: CASSSRTASYEQYF. CDR3 nucleotides: TGTGCCAGCAGCTCACGGACAGCCTCCTACGAGCAGTACTTC.

Concerning this clone itself: A much larger clone lies one base from this, so it may be a read error. This sequence joins TRBV16 and TRBJ1-1, with D perhaps matching TRBD1 (6 bases). Germline V CDR1 and CDR2: KGHSY, FQNENV. This CDR3 is 13 amino acids long. Trimming left V 4 bases short and J 1 base short, with 7 bases between. The CDR3 here is CASSLQGNTEAFF. The CDR3 DNA reads as TGTGCCAGCAGCCTACAGGGGAACACTGAAGCTTTCTTT.

The rearrangement links TRBV3-1 (or the pseudogene TRBV3-2) to TRBJ2-3; D is unclear. This CDR3 has 11 amino acids. CDR1 is LGHDT and CDR2 is YNNKEL in the germline V gene (reference sequence). V was cut by 2 bases and J by 8 bases, with 5 bases left in between. In DNA form, the CDR3 reads TGTGCCAGCAGCCAATTCAGTACGCAGTATTTT. Amino acid sequence: CASSQFSTQYF.

This clone was recorded once. The V and J genes are TRBV9 and TRBJ2-7; 9 positions agree with TRBD1. The CDR3 consists of 14 residues. J was trimmed by 2 bases and V by 4 bases; bases with no gene match: 4. Per germline, CDR1 SGDLS and CDR2 YYNGEE. The CDR3 sequence is CASSRGTGTYEQYF. The CDR3 DNA sequence: TGTGCCAGCAGCAGAGGGACAGGGACCTACGAGCAGTACTTC.

The V call is TRBV29-1, the J call TRBJ2-1; 13 positions match TRBD2. Trimming at V came to 6 bases and at J to 5 bases, leaving 7 bases not matched to a gene. The CDR3 loop spans 15 amino acids. Germline CDR1 is SQVTM and CDR2 is ANQGSEA. The CDR3 coding sequence is TGCAGCGTCGAGGGGACTAGCGGGGCACACAATGAGCAGTTCTTC. As protein: CSVEGTSGAHNEQFF.

This chain joins TRBV5-6 and TRBJ2-1; unclear D gene. The V end was cut by 1 base, the J end by 8 bases, with 10 bases between. The germline CDR1 and CDR2 sequences are SGHDT and YYEEEE. This CDR3 comprises 13 residues. The chain's CDR3 is CASSLYTVHEQFF. In DNA form, the CDR3 reads TGTGCCAGCAGCTTGTACACCGTCCATGAGCAGTTCTTC. Full variable domain (missing parts from reference TRBV5-6 and TRBJ2-1): DAGVTQSPTHLIKTRGQQVTLRCSPKSGHDTVSWYQQALGQGPQFIFQYYEEEERQRGNFPDRFSGHQFPNYSSELNVNALLLGDSALYLCASSLYTVHEQFFGPGTRLTVL.

The V gene is TRBV5-5, the J gene TRBJ2-2; D gene ambiguous. The V and J ends lost 0 bases and 6 bases respectively, with 9 bases between them. The length of the CDR3 is 14 residues. Germline V gene sequence: CDR1 SGHKS, CDR2 YYEKEE (reference sequence). The CDR3 sequence: CASSLGSSPGELFF. The CDR3, as DNA: TGTGCCAGCAGCTTGGGCAGTTCTCCCGGGGAGCTGTTTTTT.

Here the CDR3 reads CASSLPAGRRETQYF. DNA for the CDR3: TGTGCCAGCAGCTTACCGGCGGGCAGGAGAGAGACCCAGTACTTC. The chain uses TRBV7-9 and TRBJ2-5, with D possibly matching TRBD2 (5 bases). This CDR3 region has 15 residues. The V end was cut by 2 bases, the J end by 4 bases, with 14 bases between. Per the germline V gene, CDR1 is SEHNR and CDR2 is FQNEAQ (reference sequence).

This clone came up a few times. The genes are TRBV13 and TRBJ1-1; no clear D. The CDR3 contains 13 residues. Germline loops: CDR1 PRHDT, CDR2 FYEKMQ (reference sequence). V lost 3 bases, J lost 1 base, and 6 bases lay in between. In DNA, the CDR3 is TGTGCCAGCAGCTTTCTTAGGAACACTGAAGCTTTCTTT. It codes for CASSFLRNTEAFF.

The chain has TRBV28 and TRBJ1-1; 7 nucleotides line up with TRBD1. The germline CDR1 and CDR2 sequences are MDHEN and SYDVKM. The V segment lost 5 bases and the J segment 4 bases; nucleotides outside the gene matches: 10. The CDR3 has 15 residues. CDR3 in amino acids: CASSHEGAWSTEAFF. DNA for the CDR3: TGTGCCAGCAGTCACGAGGGGGCTTGGAGCACTGAAGCTTTCTTT. The full variable domain, completed using reference TRBV28 and TRBJ1-1, is DVKVTQSSRYLVKRTGEKVFLECVQDMDHENMFWYRQDPGLGLRLIYFSYDVKMKEKGDIPEGYSVSREKKERFSLILESASTNQTSMYLCASSHEGAWSTEAFFGQGTRLTVV.

This clone was seen a few times. The rearrangement joins TRBV28 to TRBJ1-1, with D tentatively TRBD1 (6 bases). Germline V lookup: CDR1 MDHEN, CDR2 SYDVKM. The CDR3 has 15 amino acids. V lost 6 bases and J 1 base, leaving 15 bases between the germline ends. CDR3 bases: TGTGCCAGCAGCCCATCCGGACAGAGGAACACTGAAGCTTTCTTT. Its protein is CASSPSGQRNTEAFF.

V and J are TRBV6-5 and TRBJ1-6; 7 nucleotides align to TRBD1. Germline CDR1 is MNHEY and CDR2 is SVGAGI. CDR3 length: 14 amino acids. Unmatched junction bases numbered 3, after V lost 5 bases and J lost 5 bases. In DNA, the CDR3 is TGTGCCAGCAGTCCGGGACAGAATAATTCACCCCTCCACTTT. This encodes CASSPGQNNSPLHF.

V usage is TRBV16 and J usage is TRBJ1-2; TRBD1 is a possible D gene (6 bases). CDR3 length: 15 amino acids. Germline V gene sequence: CDR1 KGHSY, CDR2 FQNENV. V gave up 4 bases and J gave up 6 bases, with 18 bases separating them. This CDR3 is CASSPGQNIGNGYTF. In DNA, the CDR3 is TGTGCCAGCAGCCCAGGACAGAATATCGGCAATGGCTACACCTTC. Complete variable domain (other parts from reference TRBV16 and TRBJ1-2): GEEVAQTPKHLVRGEGQKAKLYCAPIKGHSYVFWYQQVLKNEFKFLISFQNENVFDETGMPKERFSAKCLPNSPCSLEIQATKLEDSAVYFCASSPGQNIGNGYTFGSGTRLTVV.

The chain links TRBV7-9 to TRBJ1-1; 7 nucleotides match TRBD1. The CDR3 runs to 15 residues. The V and J ends lost 2 bases and 1 base, in that order; junction bases with no gene match: 4. CDR1 is SEHNR, CDR2 FQNEAQ, per germline (reference sequence). The CDR3 sequence is CASSLQGTANTEAFF. DNA for the CDR3: TGTGCCAGCAGCTTACAGGGGACAGCGAACACTGAAGCTTTCTTT.

This chain links TRBV6-1 with TRBJ2-7, with 10 bases identical to TRBD2. The ends lost 2 bases at V and 7 bases at J; junction bases unmatched: 8. The CDR3 has 15 residues. The germline V gene encodes CDR1 MNHNS and CDR2 SASEGT. CDR3 nucleotide sequence: TGTGCCAGCAGTGAAACTAGCGGGGCGTGGGGAGAGCAGTACTTC. Translation: CASSETSGAWGEQYF.

In nucleotides, the CDR3 is TGTGCCAGCAGCCCACCGGGACAAGGAAACACCATATATTTT. It is translated as CASSPPGQGNTIYF. The chain uses TRBV7-6 and TRBJ1-3; D perhaps matches TRBD1 (6 bases). Trimming removed 5 bases at V and 4 bases at J, with 12 bases between. CDR3 length equals 14 residues. CDR1 and CDR2 from the germline V gene are SGHVS and FNYEAQ. Full variable domain (rest looked up from reference TRBV7-6 and TRBJ1-3): GAGVSQSPRYKVTKRGQDVALRCDPISGHVSLYWYRQALGQGPEFLTYFNYEAQQDKSGLPNDRFSAERPEGSISTLTIQRTEQRDSAMYRCASSPPGQGNTIYFGEGSWLTVV.

V and J are TRBV28 and TRBJ1-5; perhaps TRBD1 as D (6 bases). The CDR3 has 16 residues. V shed 6 bases and J shed 2 bases, with 17 bases lying between them. Germline V gene data show CDR1 as MDHEN and CDR2 as SYDVKM. The CDR3 is CASSLAGGARNQPQHF. CDR3 DNA: TGTGCCAGCAGCCTCGCGGGGGGGGCGCGCAATCAGCCCCAGCATTTT.

There are many counts of this clone. This sequence joins TRBV9 and TRBJ2-2; D is perhaps TRBD2 (5 bases). Germline lookup yields CDR1 SGDLS and CDR2 YYNGEE. This CDR3 comprises 14 residues. With 0 bases removed from V and 3 bases from J, the gap between germline ends came to 6 bases. The CDR3 protein is CASSVGGYTGELFF. CDR3 nucleotide sequence: TGTGCCAGCAGCGTAGGCGGGTACACCGGGGAGCTGTTTTTT.

The chain has TRBV10-3 and TRBJ2-3, with 10 bases lining up with TRBD2. This CDR3 comprises 14 residues. V lost 5 bases, J lost 4 bases, and 3 bases stayed unmatched. Germline assignment: CDR1 ENHRY and CDR2 SYGVKD. The CDR3 here is CAISIAGGSDTQYF. DNA of the CDR3: TGTGCCATCAGTATAGCGGGGGGTTCAGATACGCAGTATTTT.

The chain has TRBV30 and TRBJ2-1; 7 bases line up with TRBD2. Per germline, CDR1 GTSNPN and CDR2 SVGIG (reference sequence). The length of the CDR3 is 13 residues. Trimming removed 2 bases from V and 10 bases from J; junction bases left unmatched: 8. The CDR3 loop reads CAWSTSWGGEQFF. Written as DNA, the CDR3 is TGTGCCTGGAGTACTTCTTGGGGAGGGGAGCAGTTCTTC. The complete variable domain, with remaining parts taken from reference TRBV30 and TRBJ2-1, reads SQTIHQWPATLVQPVGSPLSLECTVEGTSNPNLYWYRQAAGRGLQLLFYSVGIGQISSEVPQNLSASRPQDRQFILSSKKLLLSDSGFYLCAWSTSWGGEQFFGPGTRLTVL.

This clone was picked up a small number of times. The chain employs TRBV19 and TRBJ1-2; perhaps TRBD1 as D (5 bases). The CDR3 runs 15 residues. V was clipped by 1 base and J by 8 bases, with 17 bases between them. Germline-derived CDR1 and CDR2 are LNHDA and SQIVND (reference sequence). The CDR3 nucleotides read TGTGCCAGTAGTATAGCTTCGAGGGAGGGGCGAGGCTACACCTTC. This sequence encodes CASSIASREGRGYTF.

V and J are TRBV19 and TRBJ1-1; weak D call: TRBD1 (6 bases). Trimming stripped 3 bases from V and 1 base from J, with 12 bases between. Germline CDR1 LNHDA, CDR2 SQIVND (reference sequence). CDR3 length: 15 amino acids. CDR3 in amino acids: CASSMGADTNTEAFF. For the CDR3, the DNA is TGTGCCAGTAGTATGGGGGCAGACACGAACACTGAAGCTTTCTTT.

The V gene is TRBV19, the J gene TRBJ1-2; maybe TRBD1 (5 bases). The length of the CDR3 is 13 residues. V lost 6 bases, J lost 6 bases, and 14 bases lay in between. CDR1 LNHDA and CDR2 SQIVND come from the germline V gene (reference sequence). CDR3 residues: CASRIPGLNGYTF. As DNA, the CDR3 is TGTGCCAGTAGGATTCCGGGACTGAATGGCTACACCTTC.